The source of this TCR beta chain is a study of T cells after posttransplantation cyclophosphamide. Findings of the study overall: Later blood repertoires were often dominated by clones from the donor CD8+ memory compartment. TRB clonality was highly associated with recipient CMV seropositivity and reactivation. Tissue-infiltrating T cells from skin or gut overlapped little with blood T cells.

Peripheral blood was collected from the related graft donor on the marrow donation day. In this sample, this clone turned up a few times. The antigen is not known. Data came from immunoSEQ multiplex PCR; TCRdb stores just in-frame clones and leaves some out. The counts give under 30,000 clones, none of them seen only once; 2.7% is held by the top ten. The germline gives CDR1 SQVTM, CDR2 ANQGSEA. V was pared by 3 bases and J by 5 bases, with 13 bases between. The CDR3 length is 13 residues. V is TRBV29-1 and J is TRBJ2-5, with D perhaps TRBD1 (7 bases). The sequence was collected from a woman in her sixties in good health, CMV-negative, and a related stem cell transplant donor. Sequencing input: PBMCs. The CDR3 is CSVDFAGGETQYF. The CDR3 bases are TGCAGCGTTGATTTCGCAGGGGGGGAGACCCAGTACTTC.